Below are 4 T cell receptor beta chains sequenced from a single sample in a study of blood T cell repertoires in COVID-19 (dated by TCRdb to the early 2020s). Libraries came from the immunoSEQ multiplex PCR assay. The source is immuneACCESS, and TCRdb retained only in-frame sequences with V and J called. Part of the clones is not carried over; for the studies checked, unresolved V genes explain less than half of this, and the remainder is unexplained. Present in this sample are fewer than 400,000 clones, 90% of which were seen just once. The ten largest clones add up to 3.9% of the sample. The specimen sequenced was PBMCs or T cells enriched from blood (not recorded which). The receptor source for this set is a woman in her 30s who had been exposed to COVID-19.

The chain uses TRBV5-1 and TRBJ1-1; D is possibly TRBD1 (5 bases). Germline V lookup: CDR1 SGHRS, CDR2 YFSETQ. The ends were cut back, 2 bases at V and 4 bases at J, with 9 bases in the middle. The CDR3 consists of 13 residues. CDR3 DNA sequence: TGCGCCAGCAGCTTATTGGGGCCCACTGAAGCTTTCTTT. It yields the protein CASSLLGPTEAFF. Full variable domain (rest looked up from reference TRBV5-1 and TRBJ1-1): KAGVTQTPRYLIKTRGQQVTLSCSPISGHRSVSWYQQTPGQGLQFLFEYFSETQRNKGNFPGRFSGRQFSNSRSEMNVSTLELGDSALYLCASSLLGPTEAFFGQGTRLTVV.

This chain connects TRBV7-8 to TRBJ2-2, with 9 bases identical to TRBD1. The CDR3 contains 14 residues. CDR1 and CDR2 from the germline V gene are SGHVS and FQNEAQ. Germline trimming cut 2 bases from V and 6 bases from J; bases unmatched to any gene: 1. As DNA, the CDR3 is TGTGCCAGCAGCTTAAGGGACAGGGCCGGGGAGCTGTTTTTT. Translated, it gives CASSLRDRAGELFF.

The chain is built from TRBV18 and TRBJ2-1; D might be TRBD1 (5 bases). This CDR3 contains 15 residues. CDR1 and CDR2 (germline): KGHSH, LQKENI. V was cut by 3 bases and J by 3 bases, with 12 bases left in between. DNA of the CDR3: TGTGCCAGCTCACCGCAAAGGGGCCTCTACAATGAGCAGTTCTTC. Translating gives CASSPQRGLYNEQFF.

The chain carries TRBV19 and TRBJ1-5, with D tentatively TRBD1 (5 bases). This CDR3 is built from 16 residues. The germline gives CDR1 LNHDA, CDR2 SQIVND (reference sequence). V was cut by 3 bases and J by 2 bases, with 14 bases left in between. The CDR3 nucleotides read TGTGCCAGTAGTATTAACAGGTTGCTCGGCAATCAGCCCCAGCATTTT. Translated: CASSINRLLGNQPQHF.